One sample yielded the 6 T cell receptor beta chains listed below, sequenced in a study of shared clonotypes between healthy human individuals. Assay: immunoSEQ multiplex PCR; the TCRdb copy retains only in-frame clones and omits some. The sample holds roughly 850,000 clones; about 96% are singletons and the top ten take about 0.22%. Naive CD8 isolation took CD45RO-negative cells positively selected for CCR7 and excluded terminally differentiated effector memory CD45RA+ cells. Sequences were obtained from naive CD8+ T cells sorted from blood. These receptors all come from a man aged 30 to 39 in good health.

CDR3 residues: CASSPPGQLNEQYF. The CDR3, as DNA: TGTGCCAGCAGTCCTCCCGGACAGCTTAACGAGCAGTACTTC. This sequence joins TRBV27 and TRBJ2-7; TRBD1 is a possible D gene (6 bases). Germline assignment: CDR1 MNHEY and CDR2 SMNVEV (reference sequence). CDR3 length: 14 amino acids. Between the trimmed V and J ends, which lost 5 bases and 5 bases, there was a span of 16 bases.

The V gene is TRBV9, the J gene TRBJ2-7; 7 bases agree with TRBD1. Looked up from germline, CDR1 is SGDLS and CDR2 is YYNGEE. There are 13 residues in the CDR3. V shed 0 bases, J shed 6 bases, and the junction held 3 bases outside the gene matches. CDR3 loop: CASSVGQGVEQYF. The CDR3 DNA is TGTGCCAGCAGCGTAGGCCAGGGGGTCGAGCAGTACTTC.

This rearrangement joins TRBV14 to TRBJ2-7; the match to TRBD1 covers 8 bases. The V and J ends lost 4 bases and 4 bases, in that order; junction bases with no gene match: 9. From germline, CDR1 is SGHDN and CDR2 FVKESK. This CDR3 comprises 15 residues. Here the CDR3 DNA reads TGTGCCAGCAGCCCCCTCGGACAGGGTTCGTACGAGCAGTACTTC. Residues: CASSPLGQGSYEQYF. The complete variable domain, with remaining parts taken from reference TRBV14 and TRBJ2-7, reads EAGVTQFPSHSVIEKGQTVTLRCDPISGHDNLYWYRRVMGKEIKFLLHFVKESKQDESGMPNNRFLAERTGGTYSTLKVQPAELEDSGVYFCASSPLGQGSYEQYFGPGTRLTVT.

The rearrangement joins TRBV9 to TRBJ1-2, with D uncertain. With 3 bases removed from V and 2 bases from J, the gap between germline ends came to 17 bases. Germline loops: CDR1 SGDLS, CDR2 YYNGEE. The CDR3 spans 16 residues. The DNA of the CDR3 is TGTGCCAGCAGCGGTGGCCGGGCCGAGGCGAACTATGGCTACACCTTC. This gives the protein CASSGGRAEANYGYTF.

The rearrangement links TRBV29-1 to TRBJ1-2, with D possibly matching TRBD1 (6 bases). Germline CDR1 and CDR2: SQVTM and ANQGSEA. V was clipped by 0 bases and J by 0 bases, with 8 bases between them. The CDR3 length is 14 residues. The CDR3 DNA reads as TGCAGCGTTGAAGACGGGGACACTAACTATGGCTACACCTTC. Translated, it gives CSVEDGDTNYGYTF. Together with reference TRBV29-1 and TRBJ1-2, the CDR3 gives the full variable domain: SAVISQKPSRDICQRGTSLTIQCQVDSQVTMMFWYRQQPGQSLTLIATANQGSEATYESGFVIDKFPISRPNLTFSTLTVSNMSPEDSSIYLCSVEDGDTNYGYTFGSGTRLTVV.

V is TRBV27 and J is TRBJ1-2, with no clear D. The V and J ends lost 4 bases and 3 bases respectively, with 9 bases between them. This CDR3 has 13 residues. Per germline, CDR1 MNHEY and CDR2 SMNVEV (reference sequence). CDR3 in DNA: TGTGCCAGCAGTTCTATTGCCCACTATGGCTACACCTTC. Protein: CASSSIAHYGYTF.